The rows below give T cell receptor beta chains drawn from one sample of a study of OX40 agonist ivuxolimab in advanced cancers. Clones were sequenced by immunoSEQ multiplex PCR, and TCRdb holds only the in-frame ones, with some missing. The sample consists of approximately 49,000 clones, 80% to 85% of them appearing once. The starting material was CD4+ or CD8+ T cells sorted from blood, obtained in a trial of the OX40 agonist ivuxolimab. The receptor source for this set is an adult with an advanced solid tumor such as melanoma, head and neck, liver or kidney cancer. The CDR3 runs from the conserved cysteine through the conserved F or W.

j_call | v_call | cdr3_aa
TRBJ1-2 | TRBV9 | CASSGSASSYGYTF
TRBJ1-2 | TRBV27 | CASSLGGEVHGYTF
TRBJ2-7 | TRBV15 | CATSGDRGSHEQYF
TRBJ1-1 | TRBV9 | CASSVSGRGADTEAFF
TRBJ2-1 | TRBV6-5 | CASSSVGSVSYNEQFF
TRBJ1-1 | TRBV30 | CAWRGVTNTEAFF
TRBJ1-2 | TRBV29-1 | CSVPNTPNYGYTF
TRBJ2-1 | TRBV19 | CASSIAAGPNNEQFF
TRBJ2-1 | TRBV7-2 | CASSLGGGNEQFF
TRBJ1-4 | TRBV5-6 | CASSFGQLNEKLFF
TRBJ2-2 | TRBV6-5 | CASSYSKTGNTGELFF
TRBJ2-1 | TRBV25-1 | CASSETGGAYNEQFF
TRBJ2-7 | TRBV4-1 | CASSLGVGAGGYYEQYF
TRBJ1-2 | TRBV5-4 | CASSSTGDRYGYTF
TRBJ1-4 | TRBV4-1 | CASGPGQGDEKLFF
TRBJ2-3 | TRBV11-2 | CASSFQGARGTDTQYF
TRBJ2-7 | TRBV6-1 | CASSVEGHSYF
TRBJ1-1 | TRBV9 | CASSVGPTADPEAFF
TRBJ2-7 | TRBV29-1 | CSVITVDSNEQYF
TRBJ1-1 | TRBV30 | CAWSDGFLNTEAFF
TRBJ1-6 | TRBV7-9 | CASSPGTRSPLHF
. | TRBV10-3 | CAILAGTGGSYEQYF
TRBJ2-3 | TRBV15 | CATSRGRASDTDTQYF
TRBJ2-7 | TRBV4-1 | CASSQISAREQYF
TRBJ2-2 | TRBV28 | CASSLWQRGTGELFF
TRBJ2-3 | TRBV28 | CASSLSGTGSSLGADTQYF
TRBJ2-3 | TRBV28 | CASSLISTSGTDTQYF
TRBJ2-5 | TRBV4-1 | CASSPSGTSGDQQETQYF
TRBJ2-7 | TRBV7-8 | CASSSVTSGSEQYF
TRBJ2-2 | TRBV19 | CASSLGQPGELFF
TRBJ1-1 | TRBV28 | CASSFRGTEAFF
TRBJ2-1 | TRBV7-9 | CASSPRTSHWMGFF
TRBJ2-3 | TRBV7-9 | CASSGLAGVRTDTQYF
TRBJ2-7 | TRBV12-5 | CASRNRGGGHHEQYF
TRBJ2-3 | TRBV27 | CASSLSEGSDTQYF
TRBJ2-5 | TRBV30 | CAWSVKGNAETQYF
TRBJ1-2 | TRBV28 | CASSPIRDYGYTF
TRBJ2-1 | TRBV5-4 | CASSSPPGSFEGYNEQFF
TRBJ2-1 | TRBV28 | CASSLIGNNEQFF
TRBJ2-4 | TRBV29-1 | CSGPDREIIQYF
TRBJ1-3 | TRBV7-9 | CASSLRVPLLGNTIYF
TRBJ1-5 | TRBV19 | CASSPPGGISNQPQHF
TRBJ1-4 | TRBV9 | CASSVGAGAGEKLFF
TRBJ2-3 | TRBV11-2 | CASSLVGMGGTDTQYF
TRBJ2-7 | TRBV10-2 | CASIKAGDHYEQYF
TRBJ1-4 | TRBV4-1 | CASSQEGSPNEKLFF
TRBJ2-1 | TRBV6-6 | CATAVARTYNEQFF
TRBJ2-7 | TRBV7-8 | CASSSAHGGFSPYEQYF
TRBJ1-5 | TRBV6-1 | CASSEEEDTYYQPQHF